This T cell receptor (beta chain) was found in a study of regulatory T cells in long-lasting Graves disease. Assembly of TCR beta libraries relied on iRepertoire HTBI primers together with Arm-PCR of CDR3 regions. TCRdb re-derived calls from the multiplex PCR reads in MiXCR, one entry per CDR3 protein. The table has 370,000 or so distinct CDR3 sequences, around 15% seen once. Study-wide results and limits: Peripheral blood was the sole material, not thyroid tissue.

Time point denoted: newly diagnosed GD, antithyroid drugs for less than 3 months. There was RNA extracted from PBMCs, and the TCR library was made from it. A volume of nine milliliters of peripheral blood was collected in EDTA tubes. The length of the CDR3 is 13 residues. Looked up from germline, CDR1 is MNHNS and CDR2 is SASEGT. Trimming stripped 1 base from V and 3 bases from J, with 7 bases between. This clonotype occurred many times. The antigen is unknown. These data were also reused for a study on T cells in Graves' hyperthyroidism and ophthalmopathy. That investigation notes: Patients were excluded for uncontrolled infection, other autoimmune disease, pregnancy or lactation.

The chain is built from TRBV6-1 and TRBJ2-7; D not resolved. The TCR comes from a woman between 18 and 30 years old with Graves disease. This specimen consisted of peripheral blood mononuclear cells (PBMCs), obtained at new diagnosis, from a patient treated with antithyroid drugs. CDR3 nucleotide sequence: TGTGCCAGCAGTGAAGTGGCTAGCTACGAGCAGTACTTC. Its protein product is CASSEVASYEQYF.